This TCR beta chain was found in a study of T cell repertoires in cytomegalovirus infection (dated by TCRdb to the late 2010s). About the investigation overall: Donor HLA type was relevant to the analysis, as public TCR beta signatures indicated carriage of CMV infection together with the matching HLA type. The paper's findings and limits, for the study overall: In both this cohort and an independent roughly 360-donor cohort, the cumulative frequency of public TCR beta family members distinguished carriers of CMV infection plus the relevant HLA type. The ex vivo response was dominated by HLA-C-restricted CMV-specific TCR beta clonotypes, which also provided the single most frequent clonotype in two of eight donors.

Reads for this sample came from an Illumina HiSeq 1500. Through fastp at Q25 and MiXCR, TCRdb rebuilt clones from the public reads, retaining in-frame beta chains. Under each unique CDR3 protein, matching rows form one entry showing the most common genes and DNA. This sample gives approximately 630,000 distinct CDR3 sequences in total; around 24% of them show up just once. 8% of the sample rests with the top ten. V is cut back by 3 bases and J by 9 bases, with 5 bases in the junction unmatched. Inclusive of the bounding cysteine and phenylalanine, the CDR3 is 14 residues long. The read is trimmed to its CDR3 DNA, 42 bases read in frame from base 1. This clonotype was observed a handful of times. The antigen it binds to is not known. No qualities accompany the bases; no much larger clone lies one base away.

The source of this sequence is a human donor in good health (CMV status not recorded). Some clones in this sample may be carry-over from other donors' samples. Sequencing input: CD8+ T cells from PBMCs. In this chain, TRBV12-3 or TRBV12-4 is recombined with TRBJ1-6; 7 bases in the junction line up with TRBD1. Here the CDR3 is given as CASSFTGVGSPLHF. The DNA sequence is as follows: TGTGCCAGCAGTTTCACAGGGGTAGGTTCACCCCTCCACTTT.